This T cell receptor (beta chain) emerged from a study of blood T cell repertoires in COVID-19. This CDR3 contains 17 residues. Germline CDR1 and CDR2: LNHDA and SQIVND (reference sequence). Trimming stripped 5 bases from V and 1 base from J, with 20 bases between. In the original workflow: Nucleated cell counts were estimated from reference gene primer amplification. Some clones are missing from TCRdb's copy, which holds only in-frame ones; the method was immunoSEQ multiplex PCR. V, J and clone size are taken as reported in that table, and D and trimming were inferred from the DNA itself. Among around 150,000 clones listed, under 80% were seen once.

The sequenced sample consisted of peripheral blood. The receptor was isolated from a man aged 55 to 70 with acute or convalescent COVID-19. The chain combines TRBV19 with TRBJ1-2; D may be TRBD1 (5 bases). The CDR3 loop is CASSARTGGTLNYGYTF. In DNA, the CDR3 is TGTGCCAGTAGTGCGCGGACGGGGGGGACCCTTAACTATGGCTACACCTTC.